The clone carrying this TCR beta chain was seen a handful of times. The antigen is not known. The record originates from a study of T cells in Graves' hyperthyroidism and ophthalmopathy. Findings of the study overall: Most thyroid clonotypes expanded above 0.001 were also detected in blood.

V lost 7 bases to trimming and J lost 4 bases, with 15 bases between them. The CDR3 covers 14 residues. Per germline, CDR1 MNHEY and CDR2 SVGEGT. RNA transcripts gave rise to amplified TCR beta CDR3 regions. The primer set for the first-round RT-PCR of the TCR CDR3 was HTBI. TCRdb fed the multiplex PCR reads into MiXCR, producing one record per CDR3 protein. In the table there are 550,000 to 600,000 distinct CDR3 sequences, over 15% of which are singletons. The sample was blood. The clonotype originates from a woman aged 18-29 years with Graves' hyperthyroidism. The chain links TRBV6-2 or TRBV6-3 to TRBJ2-3; no reliable D call. The CDR3 bases are TGTGCCAGCACCACCGTGCGAGTGGCAGATACGCAGTATTTT. Translation: CASTTVRVADTQYF.